The 27 T cell receptor beta chains below were found in one sample sequenced in a study of CD8+CD57+ T cells in acquired aplastic anemia. Genomic DNA templated the TCR beta VDJ and CDR3 profiling. MiXCR, applied by TCRdb to the reads, yields one record per CDR3 protein. The sample lists 150,000 to 200,000 distinct CDR3 sequences; roughly 43% were seen once. CD8+CD57+ cell expansion had been shown by flow cytometry in patients chosen for sequencing. What was sequenced was sorted CD4+, CD8+, or CD8+CD57+ T cells (not recorded which) from PBMCs. The receptors originated from a human donor with aplastic anemia.

This clonotype has a handful of counts. The rearrangement joins TRBV6-1 to TRBJ1-2; the D is unclear. CDR3 length: 15 residues. V was shortened by 0 bases and J by 5 bases, with 13 bases between the two germline ends. CDR1 and CDR2 (germline): MNHNS, SASEGT. In DNA form, the CDR3 reads TGTGCCAGCAGTGAAGCTTCTAGGACGGGGTATGGCTACACCTTC. This codes for CASSEASRTGYGYTF.

Concerning this clonotype itself: Just one base apart from a much larger clone, this may be a read error. The V and J genes are TRBV19 and TRBJ1-1; 7 nucleotides match TRBD1. Per germline, CDR1 LNHDA and CDR2 SQIVND (reference sequence). The CDR3 totals 15 residues. Losses at the gene ends were 4 bases for V and 1 base for J; bases not matched to a gene: 6. CDR3 sequence (DNA): TGTGCCAGTAGTAAGGGGGCGGCCCAGAACACTGAAGCTTTCTTT. Protein product: CASSKGAAQNTEAFF.

This clonotype has at least ten counts. The chain links TRBV24-1 to TRBJ2-7, with D hard to call. CDR1 is KGHDR, CDR2 SFDVKD, per germline. V lost 4 bases, J lost 5 bases, and 20 bases lay in between. There are 16 residues in the CDR3. The CDR3 here is CATSDRQPPPADEQYF. The CDR3 nucleotides read TGTGCCACCAGTGACCGCCAGCCCCCGCCCGCTGACGAGCAGTACTTC.

The chain couples TRBV29-1 to TRBJ2-3, with D perhaps being TRBD1 or TRBD2 (5 bases each). The V end was cut by 3 bases, the J end by 0 bases, with 10 bases between. The V gene's germline CDR1 is SQVTM and CDR2 ANQGSEA. The CDR3 spans 14 residues. The CDR3 is CSVDLGESTDTQYF. The CDR3 nucleotides read TGCAGCGTTGATTTGGGGGAAAGCACAGATACGCAGTATTTT.

V gene TRBV12-3 or TRBV12-4 combines with J gene TRBJ1-4; possibly TRBD1 for D (6 bases). With 5 bases removed from V and 5 bases from J, the gap between germline ends came to 18 bases. The CDR3 has 16 residues. CDR3 residues: CASSPGAEGGNEKLFF. The CDR3 nucleotides are TGTGCCAGCAGTCCCGGTGCGGAGGGGGGAAATGAAAAACTGTTTTTT.

This chain's CDR3 is CAPDRARSYEQYF. DNA for the CDR3: TGTGCCCCGGACAGGGCCCGCTCCTACGAGCAGTACTTC. This sequence joins TRBV25-1 and TRBJ2-7, with TRBD1 identical over 8 bases. The CDR3 runs to 13 residues. V lost 11 bases and J lost 0; bases outside the gene matches: 6. Germline V gives CDR1 MGHDK, CDR2 SYGVNS.

This clonotype was observed once. This is likely a read error, given that the CDR3 carries no conserved phenylalanine or tryptophan at its end. This chain joins TRBV19 and TRBJ1-1, with 10 nucleotides matching TRBD1. J was trimmed by 5 bases and V by 9 bases; bases with no gene match: 6. The length of the CDR3 is 13 residues. The germline CDR1 and CDR2 sequences are LNHDA and SQIVND (reference sequence). CDR3 loop: CASSRTGGTEAFL. The CDR3 coding sequence is TGTGCCAGCAGCCGGACAGGGGGGACTGAAGCTTTCCTT.

The genes are TRBV5-4 and TRBJ2-1; 9 bases align to TRBD2. V was pared by 3 bases and J by 6 bases, with 7 bases of the junction left unmatched. CDR1 is SGHNT, CDR2 YYREEE, per germline (reference sequence). The CDR3 covers 15 residues. CDR3 nucleotide sequence: TGTGCCAGCAGCTCGGGACTAGCTGTAGCCAATGAGCAGTTCTTC. Translating it yields CASSSGLAVANEQFF.

On this clonotype itself: At one end the junction does not follow the germline gene, possibly because of a read error. This chain links TRBV10-2 with TRBJ1-6; D is perhaps TRBD1 (6 bases). The CDR3 loop spans 13 amino acids. CDR1 is WSHSY and CDR2 is SAAADI in the germline V gene. CDR3 sequence reads: CASRDRNDSPIHF. In DNA, the CDR3 is TGCGCCAGCAGAGACAGGAATGATTCACCCATCCACTTT.

Remarks on this clonotype: Its ends do not fully match the called genes, so a read error is possible. The genes are TRBV11-2 and TRBJ2-3; 11 nucleotides line up with TRBD2. This CDR3 region has 15 residues. Germline V lookup: CDR1 SGHAT, CDR2 FQNNGV. The chain's CDR3 is CASRFSGGVADAQYF. The CDR3 DNA sequence: TGTGCCAGCAGATTTAGCGGGGGGGTCGCAGATGCGCAGTATTTT. The full variable domain, with the rest looked up from reference TRBV11-2 and TRBJ2-3, is EAGVAQSPRYKIIEKRQSVAFWCNPISGHATLYWYQQILGQGPKLLIQFQNNGVVDDSQLPKDRFSAERLKGVDSTLKIQPAKLEDSAVYLCASRFSGGVADAQYFGPGTRLTVL.

The table lists this clonotype with many counts. The chain has TRBV7-8 and TRBJ2-7; D possibly corresponds to TRBD2 (6 bases). The CDR3 has 14 amino acids. The germline V gene has CDR1 SGHVS and CDR2 FQNEAQ. Trimming stripped 1 base from V and 2 bases from J, with 9 bases between. The CDR3 spells CASSLGRGAYEQYF. The CDR3 DNA reads TGTGCCAGCAGCTTAGGGCGGGGTGCCTACGAGCAGTACTTC.

The table lists this clonotype with a few counts. CDR3 in amino acids: CASSERQGGTDTQYF. In DNA form, the CDR3 reads TGTGCCAGCAGCGAACGCCAGGGGGGTACAGATACGCAGTATTTT. The chain combines TRBV2 with TRBJ2-3; D might be TRBD1 (7 bases). The V end lost 6 bases, the J end lost 3 bases, and 16 bases lay between the germline ends. The germline CDR1 and CDR2 sequences are SNHLY and FYNNEI. CDR3 length: 15 amino acids.

As DNA, the CDR3 is TGCAGTGCTAGTGGGACAGGGGATAGTCGAAACACCATATATTTT. Translated: CSASGTGDSRNTIYF. V gene TRBV20-1 combines with J gene TRBJ1-3; the match to TRBD1 covers 10 bases. The CDR3 extends over 15 amino acids. Germline V gives CDR1 DFQATT, CDR2 SNEGSKA (reference sequence). The trim removed 3 bases at V and 5 bases at J, leaving 7 bases unmatched.

This clonotype was recorded at least ten times. CDR3 residues: CASSRRTGVYEQYF. CDR3 coding DNA: TGTGCCAGCAGCCGGCGGACAGGGGTGTACGAGCAGTACTTC. V gene TRBV5-6 combines with J gene TRBJ2-7, with 9 positions matching TRBD1. The CDR3 length is 14 residues. Per the germline V gene, CDR1 is SGHDT and CDR2 is YYEEEE. V lost 4 bases to trimming and J lost 4 bases; unmatched junction nucleotides: 6.

This clonotype is a singleton in its sample. A much larger clone lies one base from this, so it may be a read error. This chain uses TRBV7-9 with TRBJ1-1; no clear D gene. V lost 5 bases to trimming and J lost 1 base, with 14 bases between them. The CDR3 has 15 amino acids. Germline CDR1 is SEHNR and CDR2 is FQNEAQ (reference sequence). The CDR3 protein is CASSPNPVQNTEAFF. The CDR3 region has the DNA TGTGCCAGCAGCCCAAATCCAGTGCAGAACACTGAAGCTTTCTTT.

This clonotype has ten or more counts. The gene calls are TRBV6-1 and TRBJ2-7, with D hard to call. V lost 7 bases to trimming and J lost 4 bases, with 14 bases between them. This CDR3 contains 13 residues. Looked up from germline, CDR1 is MNHNS and CDR2 is SASEGT. The CDR3 DNA is TGTGCCAGCAAAGGTGGCAGATCATACGAGCAGTACTTC. Its translation is CASKGGRSYEQYF.

To note about this clonotype: This may be a read error: a much more frequent sequence differs by one nucleotide. The rearrangement links TRBV5-1 to TRBJ2-7; tentatively, D is TRBD1 (6 bases). The CDR3 covers 15 residues. V was trimmed by 5 bases and J by 5 bases, leaving 20 bases between them. Germline V gene data show CDR1 as SGHRS and CDR2 as YFSETQ. The CDR3 loop reads CASSLHPGAIHEQYF. In DNA form, the CDR3 reads TGCGCCAGCAGTTTACATCCAGGGGCTATTCACGAGCAGTACTTC.

This clonotype was recorded many times. CDR3 DNA sequence: TGCAGTGCTGGAGGGATTAATAGCAATCAGCCCCAGCATTTT. Amino acids: CSAGGINSNQPQHF. The chain carries TRBV20-1 and TRBJ1-5; D unclear. Per germline, CDR1 DFQATT and CDR2 SNEGSKA (reference sequence). This CDR3 comprises 14 residues. Trimming pared 5 bases from V and 0 bases from J, leaving 11 bases between.

The CDR3 is CASSLVGRIAGGSDTQYF. CDR3 nucleotides: TGTGCCAGCAGCTTAGTAGGGCGGATTGCAGGGGGCTCAGATACGCAGTATTTT. V usage is TRBV11-2 and J usage is TRBJ2-3, with 8 bases aligning to TRBD1. The CDR3 contains 18 residues. Germline assignment: CDR1 SGHAT and CDR2 FQNNGV. The V gene end was trimmed by 1 base and the J gene end by 4 bases; junction bases not matched to a gene: 13.

Many counts were recorded for this clonotype. The chain links TRBV5-1 to TRBJ2-5, with TRBD1 matching over 10 bases. V was pared by 1 base and J by 5 bases, with 5 bases of the junction left unmatched. The CDR3 consists of 15 residues. The germline V gene has CDR1 SGHRS and CDR2 YFSETQ. The CDR3 region is CASSLPGQGMETQYF. The DNA of the CDR3 is TGCGCCAGCAGCTTGCCGGGACAGGGGATGGAGACCCAGTACTTC.

This rearrangement joins TRBV15 to TRBJ2-7; no reliable D call. This CDR3 has 12 residues. The ends were cut back, 6 bases at V and 3 bases at J, with 9 bases in the middle. Germline V gene sequence: CDR1 LNHNV, CDR2 YYDKDF (reference sequence). CDR3 bases: TGTGCCACCAGTCGAACCGGCTACGAGCAGTACTTC. This sequence encodes CATSRTGYEQYF.

This clonotype was observed at least ten times. The chain carries TRBV14 and TRBJ1-2; no reliable D call. The V and J ends lost 1 base and 13 bases respectively, with 10 bases between them. The germline CDR1 and CDR2 sequences are SGHDN and FVKESK. The CDR3 totals 11 residues. CDR3: CASSQVSPPTF. The CDR3 nucleotides are TGTGCCAGCAGCCAAGTTTCGCCTCCCACCTTC.

This clonotype was counted at least ten times. The chain couples TRBV25-1 to TRBJ1-4, with D perhaps TRBD1 (5 bases). Trimming removed 3 bases at V and 4 bases at J, with 12 bases between. Looked up from germline, CDR1 is MGHDK and CDR2 is SYGVNS. CDR3 length: 15 amino acids. CDR3 nucleotide sequence: TGTGCCAGCAGTGAGTCAGGGTTACTTAATGAAAAACTGTTTTTT. The encoded protein is CASSESGLLNEKLFF. Supplemented by reference TRBV25-1 and TRBJ1-4, the full variable domain reads EADIYQTPRYLVIGTGKKITLECSQTMGHDKMYWYQQDPGMELHLIHYSYGVNSTEKGDLSSESTVSRIRTEHFPLTLESARPSHTSQYLCASSESGLLNEKLFFGSGTQLSVL.

In its sample, this clonotype was seen many times. The chain is built from TRBV19 and TRBJ2-5, with no clear D. Per germline, CDR1 LNHDA and CDR2 SQIVND (reference sequence). V shed 5 bases and J shed 1 base, with 11 bases lying between them. This CDR3 is built from 14 residues. The CDR3, as DNA: TGTGCCAGTAGTTCACTTCACGGCCAAGAGACCCAGTACTTC. Its translation is CASSSLHGQETQYF.

This clonotype occurred many times. V and J are TRBV9 and TRBJ2-7, with 8 nucleotides matching TRBD1. The germline CDR1 and CDR2 sequences are SGDLS and YYNGEE. The CDR3 consists of 13 residues. The V gene end was trimmed by 7 bases and the J gene end by 3 bases; junction bases not matched to a gene: 6. The CDR3 region has the DNA TGTGCCAGCCTCTTCGACAGGGGCTACGAGCAGTACTTC. The encoded protein is CASLFDRGYEQYF. Together with reference TRBV9 and TRBJ2-7, the CDR3 gives the full variable domain: DSGVTQTPKHLITATGQRVTLRCSPRSGDLSVYWYQQSLDQGLQFLIQYYNGEERAKGNILERFSAQQFPDLHSELNLSSLELGDSALYFCASLFDRGYEQYFGPGTRLTVT.

This clonotype was seen a handful of times. V gene TRBV29-1 combines with J gene TRBJ1-2; the D gene is possibly TRBD1 (6 bases). The CDR3 has 13 amino acids. In germline, CDR1 is SQVTM, CDR2 ANQGSEA. The V end was cut by 3 bases, the J end by 4 bases, with 12 bases between. CDR3 protein: CSVDLGASYGYTF. CDR3 coding DNA: TGCAGCGTTGACCTGGGGGCAAGCTATGGCTACACCTTC.

In its sample, this clonotype was seen many times. CDR3 sequence: CASSQRQGGEQYF. CDR3 nucleotide sequence: TGTGCCAGCAGCCAAAGACAGGGGGGCGAGCAGTACTTC. V and J are TRBV3-1 and TRBJ2-7; the match to TRBD1 covers 9 bases. Germline loops: CDR1 LGHDT, CDR2 YNNKEL (reference sequence). The V gene end was trimmed by 2 bases and the J gene end by 6 bases; junction bases not matched to a gene: 2. The CDR3 sequence is 13 residues long.